The rows below give T cell receptor beta chains drawn from one sample of a study of control samples from healthy donors and cancer patients. Sequenced by immunoSEQ multiplex PCR; TCRdb stores in-frame clones only, minus some. Of about 200,000 clones listed, about 90% were seen once; the top ten hold approximately 1.8%. Sequenced sample: blood. These receptors were collected from a man aged 25 to 45 in good health. Each CDR3 is given with its conserved first and last residue. A D gene is named only where the DNA matches it firmly. Some rows mark clone size as missing; the rest say once, few, many or name a class of expanded clone.

v_gene	j_gene	abundance	d_gene	CDR3nt	CDR3aa
TRBV18	TRBJ1-2	.	TRBD1	TGTGCCAGCTCACTAAGGGACAGCCTCCGGGATGGCTACACCTTC	CASSLRDSLRDGYTF
TRBV6-6	TRBJ2-7	.	TRBD1	TGTGCCAGCAGTTACGGGACAGGGAAGTTCTACGAGCAGTACTTC	CASSYGTGKFYEQYF
TRBV19	TRBJ1-1	.	.	TGTGCCAGTAGTATGATCCCTGAAACAGGGCGGGGGACTGAAGCTTTCTTT	CASSMIPETGRGTEAFF
TRBV3-1/TRBV3-2	TRBJ2-7	.	.	TGTGCCAGCAGCCAAGGTGGCCGGGATCTACGACGGGAGCAGTACTTC	CASSQGGRDLRREQYF
TRBV6-5	TRBJ1-1	.	.	TGTGCCAGCAGGGCGAACACTGAAGCTTTCTTT	CASRANTEAFF
TRBV6-5	TRBJ2-2	.	TRBD1	TGTGCCAGCAGTCTGGACAGGGGGAACACCGGGGAGCTGTTTTTT	CASSLDRGNTGELFF
TRBV7-9	TRBJ2-1	.	.	TGTGCCAGCAGCCCGGACAGCTACAATGAGCAGTTCTTC	CASSPDSYNEQFF
TRBV6-2/TRBV6-3	TRBJ1-5	.	.	TGTGCCAGCAGTTACGATGCTGGGACGGTTGAGGATCAGCCCCAGCATTTT	CASSYDAGTVEDQPQHF
TRBV6-6	TRBJ1-4	.	TRBD1	TGTGCCAGCAGTTACGGGACAGCCGAAAAACTGTTTTTT	CASSYGTAEKLFF
TRBV6-5	TRBJ1-5	.	TRBD1	TGTGCCAGCAGTACGGGACAGGACAATCAGCCCCAGCATTTT	CASSTGQDNQPQHF
TRBV6-6	TRBJ2-3	.	.	TGTGCCAGCAGTTACTCAGGGGGAGACACAGATACGCAGTATTTT	CASSYSGGDTDTQYF
TRBV2	TRBJ1-2	.	TRBD1	TGTGCCAGCAGCTCAGGGGGGAGCTATGGCTACACCTTC	CASSSGGSYGYTF
TRBV11-3	TRBJ2-2	.	.	TGTGCCAGCAGCCCCGCCTCGGGGGCTCCCATGAACACCGGGGAGCTGTTTTTT	CASSPASGAPMNTGELFF
TRBV6-6	TRBJ2-1	.	.	TGTGCCAGCAGTTACTCGAGAGTCTACAATGAGCAGTTCTTC	CASSYSRVYNEQFF
TRBV27	TRBJ2-4	.	TRBD1	TGTGCCAGCAGTTTAAGGGGGACAGGGGCAGTTACAAACATTCAGTACTTC	CASSLRGTGAVTNIQYF
TRBV4-1	TRBJ2-3	.	.	TGCGCCAGCAGCCAGTCCGGGACAGATACGCAGTATTTT	CASSQSGTDTQYF
TRBV3-1/TRBV3-2	TRBJ1-6	.	.	TGTGCCAGCAGCCAAGCGCTGGGAAATAATTCACCCCTCCACTTT	CASSQALGNNSPLHF
TRBV3-1/TRBV3-2	TRBJ2-7	.	.	TGTGCCAGCAGCCGCAGCTCCTACGAGCAGTACTTC	CASSRSSYEQYF
TRBV25-1	TRBJ1-2	.	TRBD1	TGTGCCAGCAGTGAATATCGGGACAGGGAACCTCCTAACTATGGCTACACCTTC	CASSEYRDREPPNYGYTF
TRBV3-1/TRBV3-2	TRBJ1-5	.	.	TGTGCCAGCAGCCCTCGGACAGAAATACAGCCCCAGCATTTT	CASSPRTEIQPQHF
TRBV9	TRBJ2-6	.	.	TGTGCCAGCAGCGCTGACTCTGGGGCCAACGTCCTGACTTTC	CASSADSGANVLTF
TRBV4-2	TRBJ2-1	.	TRBD1	TGTGCCAGCAGCCAGGGACAGGGGATATACAATGAGCAGTTCTTC	CASSQGQGIYNEQFF
TRBV5-1	TRBJ1-1	.	TRBD1	TGCGCCAGCAGCATTATGGGACAGGGGAACACTGAAGCTTTCTTT	CASSIMGQGNTEAFF
TRBV25-1	TRBJ2-1	.	.	TGTGCCAGCAGTGCAGGCCTAGTCAATGAGCAGTTCTTC	CASSAGLVNEQFF
TRBV12-5	TRBJ2-1	.	.	TGTGCTAGTGGTTCGGCACGGGGGGCGGTATATGAGCAGTTCTTC	CASGSARGAVYEQFF
TRBV9	TRBJ2-1	.	.	TGTGCCAGCAGCGTAGCTCGGAAAGGTGAGCAGTTCTTC	CASSVARKGEQFF
TRBV12-5	TRBJ1-4	once	.	TGTGCTAGTGGTTCCGAGTCCGGAAAACTGTTTTTT	CASGSESGKLFF
TRBV30	TRBJ2-7	.	.	TGTGCCTGGAGTCAGATAGGTGAGCAGTACTTC	CAWSQIGEQYF
TRBV3-1/TRBV3-2	TRBJ1-6	.	TRBD1	TGTGCCAGCAGCCAACAGGACAGGGGTGTAGAATCACCCCTCCACTTT	CASSQQDRGVESPLHF
TRBV3-1/TRBV3-2	TRBJ2-7	.	TRBD2	TGTGCCAGCAGCCAAGATCGGGGGGTAAGCGAGCAGTACTTC	CASSQDRGVSEQYF
TRBV12-3/TRBV12-4	TRBJ2-7	.	.	TGTGCCAGCAGTTTAGACTACGAGCAGTACTTC	CASSLDYEQYF
TRBV2	TRBJ2-5	.	TRBD1	TGTGCCAGCAGTTCTGACAGGGGTCCCCCAGAGACCCAGTACTTC	CASSSDRGPPETQYF
TRBV4-2	TRBJ1-3	.	TRBD1	TGTGCCAGCAGCCTCGACAGGGGTCGAAACACCATATATTTT	CASSLDRGRNTIYF